This T cell receptor beta chain was captured by sequencing in a study of T cells in Graves' hyperthyroidism and ophthalmopathy. Per germline, CDR1 SGHRS and CDR2 YFSETQ. The CDR3 length is 14 residues. TCR beta CDR3 regions were amplified from RNA transcripts. The study used the HTBI primer set for a first-round RT-PCR of the TCR CDR3. TCRdb ran MiXCR on the multiplex PCR reads and lists one entry per CDR3 protein. Found here are roughly 170,000 distinct CDR3 sequences, about a sixth of them singletons; the top ten hold 25% to 30%. This clonotype was observed at least ten times. Sequence at one end of the junction differs from germline and may be a read error.

This sequence was found in a woman in her forties or fifties with Graves' hyperthyroidism. The chain combines TRBV5-1 with TRBJ1-1, with a weak D call TRBD1 (5 bases). Specimen: blood. CDR3 in DNA: TGTGCCAGCAGCTTAGTGGGGGGGAACACTGAAGCTTTCTTT. Protein product: CASSLVGGNTEAFF.